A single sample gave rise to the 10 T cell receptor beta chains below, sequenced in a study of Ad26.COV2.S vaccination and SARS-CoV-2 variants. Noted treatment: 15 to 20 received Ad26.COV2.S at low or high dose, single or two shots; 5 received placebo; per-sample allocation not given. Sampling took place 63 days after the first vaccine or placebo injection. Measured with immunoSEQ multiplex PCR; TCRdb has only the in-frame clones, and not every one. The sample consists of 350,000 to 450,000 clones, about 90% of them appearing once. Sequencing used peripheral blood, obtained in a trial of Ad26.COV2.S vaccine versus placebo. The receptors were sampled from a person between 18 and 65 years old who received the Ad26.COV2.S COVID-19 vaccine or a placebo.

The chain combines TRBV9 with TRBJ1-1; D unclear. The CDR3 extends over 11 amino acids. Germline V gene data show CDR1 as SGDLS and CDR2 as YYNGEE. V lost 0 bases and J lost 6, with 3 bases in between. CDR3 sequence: CASSVGAEAFF. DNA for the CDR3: TGTGCCAGCAGCGTAGGAGCTGAAGCTTTCTTT.

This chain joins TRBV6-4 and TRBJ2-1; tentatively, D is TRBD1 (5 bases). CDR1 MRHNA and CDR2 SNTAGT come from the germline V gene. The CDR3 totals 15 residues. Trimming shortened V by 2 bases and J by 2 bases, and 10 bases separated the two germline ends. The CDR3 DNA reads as TGTGCCAGCAGTGACGGTGGGGCTACCTACAATGAGCAGTTCTTC. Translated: CASSDGGATYNEQFF.

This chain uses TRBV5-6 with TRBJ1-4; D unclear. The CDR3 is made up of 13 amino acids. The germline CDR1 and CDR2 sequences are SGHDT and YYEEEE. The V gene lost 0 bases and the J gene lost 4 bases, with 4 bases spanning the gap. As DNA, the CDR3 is TGTGCCAGCAGCTTGGGACTTAATGAAAAACTGTTTTTT. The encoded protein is CASSLGLNEKLFF.

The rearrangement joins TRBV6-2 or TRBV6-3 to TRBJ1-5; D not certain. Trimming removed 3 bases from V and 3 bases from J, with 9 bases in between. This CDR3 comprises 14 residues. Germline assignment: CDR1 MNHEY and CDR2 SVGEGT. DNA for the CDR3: TGTGCCAGCAGTTATGTACAACCCAATCAGCCCCAGCATTTT. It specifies CASSYVQPNQPQHF.

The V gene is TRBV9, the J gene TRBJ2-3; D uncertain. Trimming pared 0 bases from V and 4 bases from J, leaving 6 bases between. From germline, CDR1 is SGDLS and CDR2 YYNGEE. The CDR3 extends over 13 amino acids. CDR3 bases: TGTGCCAGCAGCGTAGGCCAGCCAGATACGCAGTATTTT. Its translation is CASSVGQPDTQYF.

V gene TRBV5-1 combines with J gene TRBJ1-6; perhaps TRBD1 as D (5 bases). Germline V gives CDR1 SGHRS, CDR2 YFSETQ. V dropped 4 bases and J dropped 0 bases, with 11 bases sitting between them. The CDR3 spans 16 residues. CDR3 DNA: TGCGCCAGCAGCGTTGACAGACGCTCCTATAATTCACCCCTCCACTTT. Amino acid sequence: CASSVDRRSYNSPLHF. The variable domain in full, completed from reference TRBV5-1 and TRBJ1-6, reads KAGVTQTPRYLIKTRGQQVTLSCSPISGHRSVSWYQQTPGQGLQFLFEYFSETQRNKGNFPGRFSGRQFSNSRSEMNVSTLELGDSALYLCASSVDRRSYNSPLHFGNGTRLTVT.

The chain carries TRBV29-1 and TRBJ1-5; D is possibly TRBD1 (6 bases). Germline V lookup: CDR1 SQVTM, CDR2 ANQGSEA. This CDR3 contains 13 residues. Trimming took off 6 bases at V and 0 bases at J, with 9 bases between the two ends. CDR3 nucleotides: TGCAGCGTGTGGGACAATAGCAATCAGCCCCAGCATTTT. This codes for CSVWDNSNQPQHF.

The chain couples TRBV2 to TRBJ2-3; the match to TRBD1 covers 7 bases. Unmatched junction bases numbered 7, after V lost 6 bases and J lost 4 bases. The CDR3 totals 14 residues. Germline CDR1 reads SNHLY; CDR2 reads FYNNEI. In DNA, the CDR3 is TGTGCCAGCAGAGAAACAGGGGCGGCAGATACGCAGTATTTT. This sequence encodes CASRETGAADTQYF.

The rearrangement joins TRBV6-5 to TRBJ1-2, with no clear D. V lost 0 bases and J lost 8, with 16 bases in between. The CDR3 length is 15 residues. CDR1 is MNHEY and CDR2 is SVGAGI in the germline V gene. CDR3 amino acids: CASSYSSSGVWGYTF. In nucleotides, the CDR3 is TGTGCCAGCAGTTACTCGAGTAGTGGGGTGTGGGGCTACACCTTC.

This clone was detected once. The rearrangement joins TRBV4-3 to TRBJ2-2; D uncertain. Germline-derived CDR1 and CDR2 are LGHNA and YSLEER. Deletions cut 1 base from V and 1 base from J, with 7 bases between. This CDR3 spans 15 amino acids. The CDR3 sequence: CASSQGHLNTGELFF. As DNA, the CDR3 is TGCGCCAGCAGCCAAGGACACCTGAACACCGGGGAGCTGTTTTTT.